A selection of T cell receptor beta chains follows, all from one sample in a study of a mutant IDH1 vaccine in newly diagnosed glioma. Produced via immunoSEQ multiplex PCR; TCRdb's table is partial and in-frame only. The table lists some 34,000 clones, about nine tenths of them singletons. For these receptors, no antigen is known. This specimen consisted of PBMCs, obtained from a glioma patient whose treatment included an IDH1 peptide vaccine. Receptors originate from a middle-aged woman with glioma. Both conserved end residues are part of each CDR3. The D gene is left open where the match is weak. Clone size, where shown, is once, few, many, or a class for clones that have expanded.

v_call	j_call	d_call	clone_size	cdr3_nt	cdr3_aa
TRBV10-3	TRBJ1-5	NA	NA	TGTGCCATCAGTGAGTTCAGAGCCGCGCCGGGTAGGCCCCAGCATTTT	CAISEFRAAPGRPQHF
TRBV2	TRBJ2-6	NA	NA	TGTGCCAGCAGTTTACAGGGCCCCGGGGCCAACGTCCTGACTTTC	CASSLQGPGANVLTF
TRBV9	TRBJ1-1	NA	few	TGTGCCAGCAGCGGGGGACAACTGAACACTGAAGCTTTCTTT	CASSGGQLNTEAFF
TRBV6-6	TRBJ1-4	NA	NA	TGTGCCAGCAGTAAAAAACAGATAGGAAATGAAAAACTGTTTTTT	CASSKKQIGNEKLFF
TRBV7-6	TRBJ1-2	NA	NA	TGTGCCAGCAGCTTAGCGCTTAACTATGGCTACACCTTC	CASSLALNYGYTF
TRBV7-9	TRBJ2-7	NA	NA	TGTGCCAGCAGCTTTGACCAGGGGAGCTCCTACGAGCAGTACTTC	CASSFDQGSSYEQYF
TRBV2	TRBJ1-3	NA	NA	TGTGCCAGCAGTGAATTTCAGGGAGGAAACACCATATATTTT	CASSEFQGGNTIYF
TRBV19	TRBJ1-1	TRBD1	NA	TGTGCCAGTAAAAGGACAGGTAACACTGAAGCTTTCTTT	CASKRTGNTEAFF
TRBV6-6	TRBJ2-7	NA	NA	TGTGCCAGCAGTTACGCCTACGAGCAGTACTTC	CASSYAYEQYF
TRBV5-1	TRBJ1-2	NA	once	TGCGCCAGCAGCCCAAATCCGGGACATACGCTTTATGGCTACACCTTC	CASSPNPGHTLYGYTF
TRBV4-2	TRBJ2-1	TRBD2	NA	TGTGCCAGCAGCCAAGTCGGCGGGAGGGCCAACAATGAGCAGTTCTTC	CASSQVGGRANNEQFF
TRBV2	TRBJ1-4	TRBD1	NA	TGTGCCAGCAAGAAAGTACAGGGGATTGAAAAACTGTTTTTT	CASKKVQGIEKLFF
TRBV4-1	TRBJ2-1	TRBD1	NA	TGCGCCAGCACAGGGGGCTGGGGCAATGAGCAGTTCTTC	CASTGGWGNEQFF
TRBV2	TRBJ2-6	TRBD1	NA	TGTGCCAGCAGTGGGGGACAGGGGGCGGGTGGGGCCAACGTCCTGACTTTC	CASSGGQGAGGANVLTF
TRBV4-2	TRBJ1-2	NA	NA	TGTGCCAGCAGCCAAGTTGAGGGGAAGGCTGGCTACACCTTC	CASSQVEGKAGYTF
TRBV2	TRBJ1-1	NA	NA	TGTGCCAGCAGGTCACAAAACCGCGGAGAAGCTTTCTTT	CASRSQNRGEAFF
TRBV7-6	TRBJ2-1	NA	NA	TGTGCCAGCAGCTTAGTGATGGGCCCCTGGAATGAGCAGTTCTTC	CASSLVMGPWNEQFF
TRBV15	TRBJ2-5	NA	once	TGTGCCACCAGCAGAGATAAAAGGCCGGCGGGGACCCAGTACTTC	CATSRDKRPAGTQYF
TRBV5-6	TRBJ2-3	TRBD2	NA	TGTGCCAGCAGCGAGGAGGGGACTAGCGGGGGCGATACGCAGTATTTT	CASSEEGTSGGDTQYF
TRBV18	TRBJ1-5	NA	NA	TGTGCCAGCTCACCTGGTCAGGGCGGTCAGCCCCAGCATTTT	CASSPGQGGQPQHF
TRBV2	TRBJ2-7	NA	NA	TGTGCCAGCTCCGCCGCGGTGGGCGAGCAGTACTTC	CASSAAVGEQYF
TRBV9	TRBJ1-2	NA	NA	TGTGCCAGCAGCGTATTAAGTGGGTATGGCTACACCTTC	CASSVLSGYGYTF
TRBV29-1	TRBJ2-7	TRBD2	NA	TGCAGCGCTAGCGGGGGGGCCTACGAGCAGTACTTC	CSASGGAYEQYF
TRBV4-1	TRBJ2-5	TRBD1	NA	TGCGCCAGCAGCCTTACAGGGGGCAAAGAGACCCAGTACTTC	CASSLTGGKETQYF
TRBV6-1	TRBJ1-2	NA	NA	TGTGCCAGCAGTGAAGGGATAGGGGATTATGGCTACACCTTC	CASSEGIGDYGYTF
TRBV28	TRBJ2-5	TRBD2	NA	TGTGCCAGCAGTTTAAGGGGAGGGCAGAGAGGAGAGACCCAGTACTTC	CASSLRGGQRGETQYF
TRBV19	TRBJ2-7	TRBD2	NA	TGTGCCAGTAGTATAGAATTGGGCGGGAGCCACGAGCAGTACTTC	CASSIELGGSHEQYF
TRBV29-1	TRBJ2-7	TRBD1	NA	TGCAGCACCCGGACAGGGGGGATAGGGGAGCAGTACTTC	CSTRTGGIGEQYF
TRBV27	TRBJ2-7	TRBD1	once	TGTGCCAGCAGTTTAAGGCCCCCCCGGGACAGTGCCGAGCAGTACTTC	CASSLRPPRDSAEQYF
TRBV28	TRBJ1-2	NA	NA	TGTGCCAGCAGCCTCCGGACAGCTAACTATGGCTACACCTTC	CASSLRTANYGYTF
TRBV6-1	TRBJ2-7	TRBD2	NA	TGTGCCAGCAGTGAGGCGGGAGGTTGGTCCTACGAGCAGTACTTC	CASSEAGGWSYEQYF
TRBV4-1	TRBJ2-1	NA	NA	TGCGCCAGCAGCCATCCAAACCTGCAGTACAATGAGCAGTTCTTC	CASSHPNLQYNEQFF
TRBV7-9	TRBJ1-1	NA	few	TGTGCCAGCAGCCCCGATTGGGACGAAGCTTTCTTT	CASSPDWDEAFF